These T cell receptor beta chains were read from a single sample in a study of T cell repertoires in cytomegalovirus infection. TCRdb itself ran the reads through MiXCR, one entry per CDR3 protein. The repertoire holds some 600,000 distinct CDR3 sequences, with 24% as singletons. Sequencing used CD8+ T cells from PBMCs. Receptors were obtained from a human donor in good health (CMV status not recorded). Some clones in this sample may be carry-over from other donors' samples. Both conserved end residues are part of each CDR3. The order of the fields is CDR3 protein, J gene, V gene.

cdr3_aa: CASIAGEGGYTF
j_call: TRBJ1-2
v_call: TRBV5-5

cdr3_aa: CASSDFPGNEQFF
j_call: TRBJ2-1
v_call: TRBV6-4

cdr3_aa: CASSIDLTGLFGYTF
j_call: TRBJ1-2
v_call: TRBV7-2

cdr3_aa: CATSVGNPIVYGYTF
j_call: TRBJ1-2
v_call: TRBV12-3/TRBV12-4

cdr3_aa: CASSPTSLYAYEQYF
j_call: TRBJ2-7
v_call: TRBV6-5

cdr3_aa: CATSESGNDQPQHF
j_call: TRBJ1-5
v_call: TRBV24-1

cdr3_aa: CVSSLGQVVDEQFF
j_call: TRBJ2-1
v_call: TRBV28

cdr3_aa: CASTDHWTGTNQPQHF
j_call: TRBJ1-5
v_call: TRBV6-2/TRBV6-3

cdr3_aa: CAISESRGVQGEQFF
j_call: TRBJ2-1
v_call: TRBV10-3

cdr3_aa: CASEGLKNTGELFF
j_call: TRBJ2-2
v_call: TRBV6-2/TRBV6-3

cdr3_aa: CASSVVAGGKETQYF
j_call: TRBJ2-5
v_call: TRBV9

cdr3_aa: CASRWTVSGTEAFF
j_call: TRBJ1-1
v_call: TRBV6-2/TRBV6-3

cdr3_aa: CATWGVRTGSNTGELFF
j_call: TRBJ2-2
v_call: TRBV6-5

cdr3_aa: CASSDWGGNGRETQYF
j_call: TRBJ2-5
v_call: TRBV2

cdr3_aa: CASSDSGSYEQYF
j_call: TRBJ2-7
v_call: TRBV27

cdr3_aa: CSARVQATYDEQYF
j_call: TRBJ2-7
v_call: TRBV20-1

cdr3_aa: CASSWEAWGYEQYF
j_call: TRBJ2-7
v_call: TRBV6-5

cdr3_aa: CSVVSGFQETQYF
j_call: TRBJ2-5
v_call: TRBV29-1

cdr3_aa: CSADRVWEDTQYF
j_call: TRBJ2-3
v_call: TRBV29-1

cdr3_aa: CASRPGGIYGYTF
j_call: TRBJ1-2
v_call: TRBV27

cdr3_aa: CASSLGDGSYEQYF
j_call: TRBJ2-7
v_call: TRBV5-1

cdr3_aa: CASTTRTSDTDTQYF
j_call: TRBJ2-3
v_call: TRBV6-2/TRBV6-3

cdr3_aa: CASSLSDQGVNYGYTF
j_call: TRBJ1-2
v_call: TRBV5-8

cdr3_aa: CASIPQGWLTGELFF
j_call: TRBJ2-2
v_call: TRBV7-8